The source of this T cell receptor beta chain is a study of vaccination and CD4 T cells after COVID-19. A note on this clonotype: The antigen is not known.

Sequencing of cultured CD4+ T cell DNA used the Oncomine TCR Beta short-read assay. TCRdb used MiXCR to reprocess the PCR reads, holding one entry per CDR3 protein. Altogether around 5,200 distinct CDR3 sequences are present, around two fifths being singletons, with the ten largest covering approximately 30%. CDR3 size: 14 residues. The V end was cut by 7 bases, the J end by 3 bases, with 18 bases between. Germline values: CDR1 DFQATT, CDR2 SNEGSKA (reference sequence). Treatment defined: roughly nine-day PBMC culture with coronavirus spike peptide pools or control peptides (ViraFEST assay). This sequence originates from a human donor who had recovered from COVID-19. The specimen was CD4+ T cells from blood, cultured in vitro. The V and J genes are TRBV20-1 and TRBJ2-5, with D tentatively TRBD1 (5 bases). The CDR3 DNA reads TGCAGTGTCCCGTCCCGGACATTAGAAGAGACCCAGTACTTC. As protein: CSVPSRTLEETQYF.